The 23 T cell receptor beta chains in this list originate from one sample, sequenced in a study of blood T cell repertoires in COVID-19. Assay used: immunoSEQ multiplex PCR; TCRdb lists only in-frame clones, some missing. The sample includes fewer than 350,000 clones, around 85% of them seen just once. Sequenced: PBMCs or T cells enriched from blood (not recorded which). These receptors came from a woman aged 25-40 years who had been exposed to COVID-19.

The chain has TRBV21-1 and TRBJ2-7; the table gives TRBD2 as D, unverified against the DNA. TRBV21-1 is shown as a pseudogene. The CDR3 has 12 amino acids. This CDR3 is CASSNLYYEQYF. CDR3 in DNA: TGTGCCAGCAGCAACTTATATTACGAGCAGTACTTC.

The gene calls are TRBV2 and TRBJ2-2; 9 bases fit TRBD1. Per germline, CDR1 SNHLY and CDR2 FYNNEI. The CDR3 totals 14 residues. V was clipped by 11 bases and J by 5 bases; unmatched bases: 9. This CDR3 is CAVGTGKETGELFF. CDR3 DNA: TGTGCCGTAGGGACAGGGAAGGAGACCGGGGAGCTGTTTTTT.

This clone was seen a single time. The rearrangement joins TRBV28 to TRBJ2-5; 11 bases fit TRBD2. The CDR3 extends over 15 amino acids. CDR1 is MDHEN and CDR2 is SYDVKM in the germline V gene. V was clipped by 4 bases and J by 4 bases; unmatched bases: 5. CDR3 sequence: CASSSATSGGETQYF. In DNA form, the CDR3 reads TGTGCCAGCAGTTCGGCTACTAGCGGGGGAGAGACCCAGTACTTC.

The chain is built from TRBV7-2 and TRBJ2-5, with TRBD2 identical over 10 bases. Trimming took 5 bases from V and 5 from J; bases not matched to a gene: 14. The length of the CDR3 is 17 residues. Germline CDR1 reads SGHTA; CDR2 reads FQGNSA. The CDR3 coding sequence is TGTGCCAGCAGCCTACCCCGACAGCGGGGGGGCCTTGAGACCCAGTACTTC. Encoded protein: CASSLPRQRGGLETQYF.

The chain carries TRBV27 and TRBJ2-1, with TRBD1 as a possible D gene (6 bases). The germline gives CDR1 MNHEY, CDR2 SMNVEV (reference sequence). This CDR3 has 17 residues. V was clipped by 0 bases and J by 5 bases, with 17 bases between them. The CDR3 nucleotides read TGTGCCAGCAGTTTATCAAACAGGCCAGGGGCTAACAATGAGCAGTTCTTC. Encoded protein: CASSLSNRPGANNEQFF.

The rearrangement uses TRBV9 and TRBJ2-5, with D perhaps matching TRBD2 (5 bases). CDR1 SGDLS and CDR2 YYNGEE come from the germline V gene. The V and J ends lost 4 bases and 5 bases respectively, with 15 bases between them. The CDR3 contains 14 residues. In DNA form, the CDR3 reads TGTGCCAGCAGCCCACCGGACTTAACGGAGACCCAGTACTTC. It codes for CASSPPDLTETQYF.

The chain combines TRBV3-1 (or the pseudogene TRBV3-2) with TRBJ1-6, with TRBD1 matching 10 bases. In germline, CDR1 is LGHDT, CDR2 YNNKEL (reference sequence). V lost 4 bases and J lost 7; bases outside the gene matches: 1. The CDR3 runs to 14 residues. The CDR3 region has the DNA TGTGCCAGCAGCCCGACAGGGGGCAATTCACCCCTCCACTTT. Translating gives CASSPTGGNSPLHF.

V gene TRBV28 combines with J gene TRBJ2-5, with 9 bases aligning to TRBD2. In germline, CDR1 is MDHEN, CDR2 SYDVKM. V lost 4 bases, J lost 5 bases, and 14 bases stayed unmatched. The CDR3 has 17 residues. The CDR3 is CASSSQRLAAEGETQYF. The CDR3 DNA reads TGTGCCAGCAGTTCTCAAAGACTAGCGGCCGAAGGTGAGACCCAGTACTTC.

The V and J genes are TRBV7-3 and TRBJ1-3, with D unclear. CDR1 SGHTA and CDR2 FQGTGA come from the germline V gene. V was clipped by 5 bases and J by 8 bases, with 13 bases between them. This CDR3 spans 13 amino acids. The CDR3: CASSRGITDTIYF. CDR3 DNA: TGTGCCAGCAGCCGAGGCATTACGGACACCATATATTTT. The full variable domain, its missing parts supplied by reference TRBV7-3 and TRBJ1-3, is GAGVSQTPSNKVTEKGKYVELRCDPISGHTALYWYRQSLGQGPEFLIYFQGTGAADDSGLPNDRFFAVRPEGSVSTLKIQRTERGDSAVYLCASSRGITDTIYFGEGSWLTVV.

This clone was observed once. V and J are TRBV5-6 and TRBJ1-6; a possible D gene is TRBD1 (5 bases). The CDR3 is made up of 14 amino acids. Per germline, CDR1 SGHDT and CDR2 YYEEEE. Trimming removed 4 bases at V and 8 bases at J, with 13 bases between. CDR3 in DNA: TGTGCCAGCAGCCGGCCTGGCAGGGATTCACCCCTCCACTTT. Protein: CASSRPGRDSPLHF.

The chain couples TRBV28 to TRBJ2-4; 12 bases are shared with TRBD2. This CDR3 comprises 15 residues. Germline V gives CDR1 MDHEN, CDR2 SYDVKM. The ends lost 7 bases at V and 6 bases at J; junction bases unmatched: 7. The CDR3 DNA reads TGTGCCAGCACCGAGGGACTAGCGGGCCTAAACATTCAGTACTTC. This translates into CASTEGLAGLNIQYF.

This chain links TRBV4-3 with TRBJ1-5, with D possibly TRBD1 on 5 matching bases. V was clipped by 0 bases and J by 8 bases, with 11 bases between them. This CDR3 contains 14 residues. Germline V lookup: CDR1 LGHNA, CDR2 YSLEER. CDR3 in amino acids: CASSQDQGNKPQHF. The CDR3 bases are TGCGCCAGCAGCCAAGATCAGGGTAATAAGCCCCAGCATTTT.

This chain joins TRBV9 and TRBJ2-2; no definite D call. The CDR3 contains 15 residues. The V end was cut by 0 bases, the J end by 6 bases, with 12 bases between. Germline V gives CDR1 SGDLS, CDR2 YYNGEE. The CDR3 DNA reads TGTGCCAGCAGCGTAGCTACGGTGCCCCCCGGGGAGCTGTTTTTT. Translation gives CASSVATVPPGELFF.

This chain uses TRBV28 with TRBJ1-5; TRBD1 aligns across 9 bases. J lost 1 base, V lost 2 bases, and 9 bases had no gene match. The CDR3 length is 18 residues. Germline V gene data show CDR1 as MDHEN and CDR2 as SYDVKM. In nucleotides, the CDR3 is TGTGCCAGCAGTTTAGTAGGGACAGGGATAAGCAGCAATCAGCCCCAGCATTTT. This translates into CASSLVGTGISSNQPQHF.

This clone was observed a single time. The V gene is TRBV27, the J gene TRBJ2-1; D is uncertain. This CDR3 comprises 15 residues. Germline loops: CDR1 MNHEY, CDR2 SMNVEV (reference sequence). Trimming shortened V by 2 bases and J by 0 bases, and 8 bases separated the two germline ends. The DNA of the CDR3 is TGTGCCAGCAGTTTAGAACTGAGCTCCTACAATGAGCAGTTCTTC. Residues: CASSLELSSYNEQFF.

The V and J genes are TRBV7-2 and TRBJ2-5; the match to TRBD2 covers 9 bases. The CDR3 is 16 amino acids. CDR1 and CDR2 (germline): SGHTA, FQGNSA. The ends lost 2 bases at V and 5 bases at J; junction bases unmatched: 9. The CDR3 here is CASSLRLAERAETQYF. In nucleotides, the CDR3 is TGTGCCAGCAGCTTAAGACTAGCGGAAAGGGCGGAGACCCAGTACTTC.

This sequence joins TRBV27 and TRBJ2-5; TRBD2 agrees at 14 bases. Germline V gene data show CDR1 as MNHEY and CDR2 as SMNVEV (reference sequence). The ends lost 5 bases at V and 8 bases at J; junction bases unmatched: 1. The CDR3 has 13 amino acids. The DNA of the CDR3 is TGTGCCAGCAGTGGGACTAGCGGGGGCACCCAGTACTTC. The encoded protein is CASSGTSGGTQYF.

Only one count was recorded for this clone. The rearrangement uses TRBV7-8 and TRBJ1-1; TRBD1 might be the D (5 bases). V was clipped by 5 bases and J by 1 base, with 17 bases between them. Germline CDR1 and CDR2: SGHVS and FQNEAQ. The CDR3 spans 16 residues. The CDR3 spells CASSRLGGNPNTEAFF. CDR3 DNA: TGTGCCAGCAGCCGTCTGGGGGGTAACCCGAACACTGAAGCTTTCTTT.

This clone was found once. The V call is TRBV27, the J call TRBJ2-3; TRBD2 matches 9 bases. Looked up from germline, CDR1 is MNHEY and CDR2 is SMNVEV (reference sequence). This CDR3 spans 14 amino acids. V lost 6 bases to trimming and J lost 1 base; unmatched junction nucleotides: 2. The CDR3 loop is CASRIAGGTDTQYF. CDR3 DNA: TGTGCCAGCAGAATAGCGGGAGGCACAGATACGCAGTATTTT.

V gene TRBV7-2 combines with J gene TRBJ1-2; TRBD1 matches at 9 bases. Trimming cost V 7 bases and J 4 bases; bases outside gene matches: 7. CDR1 SGHTA and CDR2 FQGNSA come from the germline V gene. The CDR3 is made up of 14 amino acids. The CDR3 loop reads CASTRDRVVYGYTF. The CDR3 DNA sequence: TGTGCCAGCACCCGGGACAGGGTGGTCTATGGCTACACCTTC.

V usage is TRBV9 and J usage is TRBJ1-5; TRBD1 aligns across 8 bases. J lost 5 bases, V lost 3 bases, and 7 bases had no gene match. The CDR3 consists of 15 residues. Germline V CDR1 and CDR2: SGDLS, YYNGEE. The CDR3 DNA sequence: TGTGCCAGCAGCGCCGGGACAGGACAACATCAGCCCCAGCATTTT. It translates to CASSAGTGQHQPQHF.

This chain connects TRBV19 to TRBJ1-2; D perhaps matches TRBD1 (6 bases). Trimming took off 7 bases at V and 4 bases at J, with 10 bases between the two ends. The V gene's germline CDR1 is LNHDA and CDR2 SQIVND (reference sequence). The CDR3 extends over 12 amino acids. CDR3 residues: CASTTGPYGYTF. The CDR3, as DNA: TGTGCCAGTACCACAGGGCCCTATGGCTACACCTTC.

V and J are TRBV11-3 and TRBJ2-7, with TRBD2 matching over 8 bases. Germline V lookup: CDR1 SGHNT, CDR2 YENEEA. V lost 0 bases and J lost 0; bases outside the gene matches: 1. The length of the CDR3 is 15 residues. The DNA of the CDR3 is TGTGCCAGCAGCTTAGAAAGCGGGAGCTCCTACGAGCAGTACTTC. Amino acids: CASSLESGSSYEQYF. The full variable domain, completed using reference TRBV11-3 and TRBJ2-7, is EAGVVQSPRYKIIEKKQPVAFWCNPISGHNTLYWYLQNLGQGPELLIRYENEEAVDDSQLPKDRFSAERLKGVDSTLKIQPAELGDSAVYLCASSLESGSSYEQYFGPGTRLTVT.